These 28 T cell receptor beta chains were all obtained from the same sample, sequenced in a study of blood T cell repertoires in COVID-19. Produced via immunoSEQ multiplex PCR; TCRdb's table is partial and in-frame only. The sample contains about 270,000 clones, roughly 91% of which appear only once. The sequenced sample was PBMCs or T cells enriched from blood (not recorded which). These receptors came from a woman in her fifties or sixties who had recovered from COVID-19.

This chain connects TRBV27 to TRBJ1-5, with D perhaps matching TRBD1 (5 bases). The V end lost 2 bases, the J end lost 0 bases, and 14 bases lay between the germline ends. This CDR3 spans 17 amino acids. Germline CDR1 is MNHEY and CDR2 is SMNVEV (reference sequence). The CDR3 here is CASSLGGRGYSNQPQHF. The CDR3 nucleotides read TGTGCCAGCAGTTTAGGTGGTCGGGGGTATAGCAATCAGCCCCAGCATTTT.

The gene calls are TRBV30 and TRBJ2-5; TRBD2 is a possible D gene (6 bases). This CDR3 region has 13 residues. V lost 3 bases and J 7 bases, leaving 15 bases between the germline ends. The V gene's germline CDR1 is GTSNPN and CDR2 SVGIG (reference sequence). The CDR3 coding sequence is TGTGCCTGGAGCCTGGACGGAGGGAGGACCCAGTACTTC. Amino acids: CAWSLDGGRTQYF.

The chain is built from TRBV5-6 and TRBJ2-7; D is perhaps TRBD2 (5 bases). The V gene's germline CDR1 is SGHDT and CDR2 YYEEEE. The V gene lost 7 bases and the J gene lost 2 bases, with 13 bases spanning the gap. The CDR3 consists of 13 residues. CDR3 sequence: CASREGLAYEQYF. The CDR3, as DNA: TGTGCCAGCCGAGAAGGACTGGCCTACGAGCAGTACTTC.

The CDR3 region is CASSGRQGADYNEQFF. DNA for the CDR3: TGTGCCAGCAGCGGACGACAGGGGGCGGACTACAATGAGCAGTTCTTC. J is TRBJ2-1 and V is TRBV11-3, with 10 positions matching TRBD1. This CDR3 comprises 16 residues. Germline V gene data show CDR1 as SGHNT and CDR2 as YENEEA. V shed 5 bases and J 3 bases; nucleotides not matched to a gene: 7.

The chain has TRBV6-4 and TRBJ1-5; no firm D call. The CDR3 contains 13 residues. Germline V lookup: CDR1 MRHNA, CDR2 SNTAGT. Trimming took off 4 bases at V and 5 bases at J, with 9 bases between the two ends. CDR3 DNA sequence: TGTGCCAGCAGTGGGGAGAGAGATCAGCCCCAGCATTTT. Translating it yields CASSGERDQPQHF.

This clone was seen a single time. This chain joins TRBV19 and TRBJ2-1; the match to TRBD1 covers 9 bases. The CDR3 length is 13 residues. Trimming cost V 6 bases and J 8 bases; bases outside gene matches: 5. Germline CDR1 and CDR2: LNHDA and SQIVND (reference sequence). The CDR3 region is CASRRQGGHEQFF. The CDR3 nucleotides are TGTGCCAGTAGGCGACAGGGGGGCCATGAGCAGTTCTTC. The entire variable domain, with the rest obtained from reference TRBV19 and TRBJ2-1, is as follows: DGGITQSPKYLFRKEGQNVTLSCEQNLNHDAMYWYRQDPGQGLRLIYYSQIVNDFQKGDIAEGYSVSREKKESFPLTVTSAQKNPTAFYLCASRRQGGHEQFFGPGTRLTVL.

This clone was detected only a few times. The V gene is TRBV28, the J gene TRBJ2-6; D may be TRBD1 (6 bases). V shed 5 bases and J shed 2 bases, with 13 bases lying between them. The CDR3 loop spans 16 amino acids. From germline, CDR1 is MDHEN and CDR2 SYDVKM. CDR3 DNA sequence: TGTGCCAGCAGTGCACAGGGAGTCCCTGGGGCCAACGTCCTGACTTTC. This gives the protein CASSAQGVPGANVLTF.

The CDR3 region is CASSVGEGNTQYF. The CDR3 bases are TGTGCCAGCAGCGTAGGGGAGGGGAATACGCAGTATTTT. The chain is built from TRBV9 and TRBJ2-3, with 7 bases that match TRBD2. The CDR3 is 13 amino acids. V gave up 0 bases and J gave up 7 bases; unmatched junction bases: 2. In germline, CDR1 is SGDLS, CDR2 YYNGEE.

The V and J genes are TRBV4-1 and TRBJ2-1; 10 positions match TRBD2. The CDR3 extends over 16 amino acids. Germline V gene sequence: CDR1 MGHRA, CDR2 YSYEKL. V was pared by 3 bases and J by 4 bases, with 6 bases of the junction left unmatched. CDR3 sequence: CASSQEREGQYNEQFF. Here the CDR3 DNA reads TGCGCCAGCAGCCAGGAGCGGGAGGGCCAGTACAATGAGCAGTTCTTC.

The CDR3 nucleotides read TGTGCCAGTAGCCCAGGACAGGGTCATGGCTACACCTTC. Translated, it gives CASSPGQGHGYTF. The chain employs TRBV19 and TRBJ1-2, with TRBD1 matching 8 bases. J gave up 6 bases and V 6 bases, and 6 bases lay outside the gene matches. Germline V gene lookup returns CDR1 LNHDA and CDR2 SQIVND (reference sequence). The CDR3 runs 13 residues. The whole variable domain, filled in from reference TRBV19 and TRBJ1-2, reads DGGITQSPKYLFRKEGQNVTLSCEQNLNHDAMYWYRQDPGQGLRLIYYSQIVNDFQKGDIAEGYSVSREKKESFPLTVTSAQKNPTAFYLCASSPGQGHGYTFGSGTRLTVV.

In this sample, this clone turned up once. The V call is TRBV10-3, the J call TRBJ1-6, with D possibly TRBD1 on 6 matching bases. Germline V lookup: CDR1 ENHRY, CDR2 SYGVKD. The V end lost 4 bases, the J end lost 7 bases, and 11 bases lay between the germline ends. The CDR3 runs to 14 residues. The CDR3 sequence is CAISGTVRNSPLHF. In DNA form, the CDR3 reads TGTGCCATCAGTGGGACAGTCCGAAATTCACCCCTCCACTTT.

This clone has only one observation. The rearrangement joins TRBV11-3 to TRBJ2-1, with TRBD2 matching 8 bases. V dropped 5 bases and J dropped 15; count of bases not matched to a gene: 21. Germline lookup yields CDR1 SGHNT and CDR2 YENEEA. This CDR3 contains 16 residues. The CDR3 nucleotides read TGTGCCAGCAGCCCCCCGGCGGGAGTTAGCGGGAATGGACTGTTCTTC. Translation: CASSPPAGVSGNGLFF.

CDR3 sequence (DNA): TGTGCCAGCAGCGCACACCAGAACACTGAAGCTTTCTTT. This encodes CASSAHQNTEAFF. This chain links TRBV7-2 with TRBJ1-1; D gene unclear. The V gene lost 5 bases and the J gene lost 1 base, with 8 bases spanning the gap. The CDR3 length is 13 residues. The germline CDR1 and CDR2 sequences are SGHTA and FQGNSA.

The chain employs TRBV24-1 and TRBJ2-1; maybe TRBD2 (5 bases). V was cut by 0 bases and J by 6 bases, with 17 bases left in between. The CDR3 is 17 amino acids. Germline V gene lookup returns CDR1 KGHDR and CDR2 SFDVKD. Here the CDR3 reads CATSDLSSSGTGNEQFF. CDR3 in DNA: TGTGCCACCAGTGATTTGTCCAGTTCGGGAACGGGCAATGAGCAGTTCTTC.

This clone was found once. This chain links TRBV3-1 (or the pseudogene TRBV3-2) with TRBJ2-2; weak D call: TRBD2 (6 bases). V was clipped by 6 bases and J by 0 bases, with 11 bases between them. This CDR3 has 15 amino acids. Germline CDR1 and CDR2: LGHDT and YNNKEL (reference sequence). The CDR3 DNA reads as TGTGCCAGCAGACATAGCGGTCCGAACACCGGGGAGCTGTTTTTT. Amino acid sequence: CASRHSGPNTGELFF.

The chain is built from TRBV14 and TRBJ1-4; 10 bases match TRBD1. There are 15 residues in the CDR3. V trimming: 1 base; J trimming: 7 bases; junction bases outside the gene matches: 3. CDR1 is SGHDN, CDR2 FVKESK, per germline. CDR3 loop: CASSQGGQGVEKLFF. The CDR3 nucleotides are TGTGCCAGCAGCCAAGGCGGACAGGGGGTTGAAAAACTGTTTTTT.

The chain combines TRBV11-2 with TRBJ2-7; D gene ambiguous. Trimming cost V 1 base and J 0 bases, with 7 bases left between them. Germline V gene lookup returns CDR1 SGHAT and CDR2 FQNNGV. This CDR3 spans 14 amino acids. CDR3 amino acids: CASSLGYSSYEQYF. CDR3 bases: TGTGCCAGCAGCTTAGGGTACTCCTCCTACGAGCAGTACTTC.

The chain recombines TRBV28 with TRBJ2-3; 11 bases agree with TRBD2. V lost 7 bases, J lost 2 bases, and 20 bases stayed unmatched. Germline lookup yields CDR1 MDHEN and CDR2 SYDVKM. The CDR3 consists of 20 residues. The chain's CDR3 is CASTLALRASGRSSTDTQYF. The DNA of the CDR3 is TGTGCCAGCACCCTGGCTCTTCGGGCTAGCGGGAGGTCTTCCACAGATACGCAGTATTTT.

CDR3 sequence reads: CASTGSGTSGSPTDTQYF. The CDR3 DNA follows: TGTGCCAGCACTGGGTCCGGGACTAGCGGGAGCCCGACAGATACGCAGTATTTT. This rearrangement joins TRBV11-3 to TRBJ2-3; TRBD2 matches 14 bases. Germline-derived CDR1 and CDR2 are SGHNT and YENEEA. V gave up 7 bases and J gave up 3 bases; unmatched junction bases: 12. The CDR3 loop spans 18 amino acids.

The genes are TRBV9 and TRBJ2-1, with 12 bases fitting TRBD1. Germline V gene lookup returns CDR1 SGDLS and CDR2 YYNGEE. The CDR3 runs 16 residues. Trimming removed 1 base from V and 8 bases from J; junction bases left unmatched: 7. CDR3 sequence (DNA): TGTGCCAGCAGCGTAACCGGGACAGGGGGCATACATGAGCAGTTCTTC. It encodes CASSVTGTGGIHEQFF. The full variable domain, with the rest looked up from reference TRBV9 and TRBJ2-1, is DSGVTQTPKHLITATGQRVTLRCSPRSGDLSVYWYQQSLDQGLQFLIQYYNGEERAKGNILERFSAQQFPDLHSELNLSSLELGDSALYFCASSVTGTGGIHEQFFGPGTRLTVL.

This sequence joins TRBV5-3 and TRBJ2-1; tentative D call: TRBD2 (5 bases). TRBV5-3 is given ORF status, its function remaining uncertain. This CDR3 comprises 16 residues. V lost 2 bases and J lost 6, with 18 bases in between. DNA for the CDR3: TGTGCCAGAAGCTTTTCTTCCTGGGCTAGCTGCAATGAGCAGTTCTTC. It encodes CARSFSSWASCNEQFF.

In this sample, this clone turned up once. The chain links TRBV19 to TRBJ1-2; 8 bases match TRBD1. This CDR3 spans 15 amino acids. The trim removed 5 bases at V and 4 bases at J, leaving 9 bases unmatched. Germline assignment: CDR1 LNHDA and CDR2 SQIVND (reference sequence). This chain's CDR3 is CASSLGTGLSYGYTF. The CDR3 nucleotides read TGTGCCAGTAGTCTCGGGACAGGACTTTCCTATGGCTACACCTTC.

The genes are TRBV5-1 and TRBJ1-1; TRBD1 is a possible D gene (6 bases). The CDR3 sequence is 15 residues long. Germline CDR1 SGHRS, CDR2 YFSETQ. Trimming left V 5 bases short and J 5 bases short, with 19 bases between. The CDR3 nucleotides read TGCGCCAGCAGAACCCCGGACAGTCTTGGGACTGAAGCTTTCTTT. Amino acid sequence: CASRTPDSLGTEAFF.

This clone has just one count. The rearrangement links TRBV5-1 to TRBJ1-1, with D unclear. CDR3 length: 15 amino acids. V dropped 5 bases and J dropped 3 bases, with 17 bases sitting between them. CDR1 and CDR2 from the germline V gene are SGHRS and YFSETQ. The CDR3, as DNA: TGCGCCAGCAGGGGCCTTCGCAGGCGGGACACTGAAGCTTTCTTT. It yields the protein CASRGLRRRDTEAFF.

This chain uses TRBV10-3 with TRBJ2-2; 8 bases fit TRBD1. The CDR3 has 17 amino acids. Germline V gives CDR1 ENHRY, CDR2 SYGVKD. V shed 3 bases, J shed 4 bases, and the junction held 10 bases outside the gene matches. In DNA, the CDR3 is TGTGCCATCAGTGACAACCGCGGACAGGGCGGCACCGGGGAGCTGTTTTTT. Protein sequence: CAISDNRGQGGTGELFF.

The chain recombines TRBV7-9 with TRBJ2-2; 11 bases are a match to TRBD2. V gave up 1 base and J gave up 5 bases; unmatched junction bases: 9. The CDR3 contains 18 residues. Germline V gene data show CDR1 as SEHNR and CDR2 as FQNEAQ (reference sequence). CDR3 sequence: CASSLVALAGVWTGELFF. The CDR3 DNA follows: TGTGCCAGCAGCTTAGTAGCACTAGCGGGAGTGTGGACCGGGGAGCTGTTTTTT.

The gene calls are TRBV9 and TRBJ2-5; the match to TRBD1 covers 7 bases. Trimming at V came to 6 bases and at J to 2 bases, leaving 10 bases not matched to a gene. This CDR3 has 15 amino acids. CDR1 and CDR2 from the germline V gene are SGDLS and YYNGEE. The chain's CDR3 is CASNLIGQEQETQYF. The CDR3 DNA sequence: TGTGCCAGCAACCTGATAGGACAGGAACAAGAGACCCAGTACTTC.

This chain joins TRBV19 and TRBJ1-1; D is possibly TRBD1 (5 bases). Germline V gene data show CDR1 as LNHDA and CDR2 as SQIVND (reference sequence). V was shortened by 7 bases and J by 3 bases, with 12 bases between the two germline ends. The CDR3 totals 13 residues. The CDR3 DNA sequence: TGTGCCAGTACTACTGGGGCCTACACTGAAGCTTTCTTT. This codes for CASTTGAYTEAFF.